This T cell receptor (beta chain) was profiled in a study of T cells in Graves' hyperthyroidism and ophthalmopathy. A word on this clonotype: Because the CDR3 is missing its conserved closing phenylalanine or tryptophan, this is likely a read error.

RNA transcripts were the template for amplifying TCR beta CDR3 regions. TCR CDR3 regions were first amplified by RT-PCR with HTBI primers. One entry per CDR3 protein, called by TCRdb with MiXCR from the multiplex PCR reads. The table shows around 340,000 distinct CDR3 sequences, with 16% occurring only once. Germline V gene data show CDR1 as MDHEN and CDR2 as SYDVKM. Trimming stripped 5 bases from V and 4 bases from J, with 11 bases between. There are 13 residues in the CDR3. The sequencing sample was made of blood. This TCR derives from a man aged 25-45 years with Graves' hyperthyroidism. The chain recombines TRBV28 with TRBJ1-1; D ambiguous. CDR3 coding DNA: TGTGCCAGCAGTCTTGTCAGGAGCACTGAAGCTTTCCTT. Its protein is CASSLVRSTEAFL.